This section outlines one T cell receptor beta chain sequence together with its context. Repertoires were generated with immunoSEQ multiplex PCR, while TCRdb's copy carries only in-frame clones and drops some. The repertoire holds some 170,000 clones, with approximately 80% as singletons. The entry originates in a study of blood T cell repertoires in COVID-19. About the research overall: There were acute and convalescent COVID-19 samples, and they came from the United States, Italy and Spain.

The CDR3 is made up of 11 amino acids. V was shortened by 4 bases and J by 4 bases, with 8 bases between the two germline ends. Germline loops: CDR1 SQVTM, CDR2 ANQGSEA. This TCR came from a man aged 60 to 69 with acute or convalescent COVID-19. Material for sequencing was peripheral blood. This sequence joins TRBV29-1 and TRBJ2-7; no reliable D call. In DNA form, the CDR3 reads TGCAGCGTTGTTCATCAGTACGAGCAGTACTTC. This encodes CSVVHQYEQYF.